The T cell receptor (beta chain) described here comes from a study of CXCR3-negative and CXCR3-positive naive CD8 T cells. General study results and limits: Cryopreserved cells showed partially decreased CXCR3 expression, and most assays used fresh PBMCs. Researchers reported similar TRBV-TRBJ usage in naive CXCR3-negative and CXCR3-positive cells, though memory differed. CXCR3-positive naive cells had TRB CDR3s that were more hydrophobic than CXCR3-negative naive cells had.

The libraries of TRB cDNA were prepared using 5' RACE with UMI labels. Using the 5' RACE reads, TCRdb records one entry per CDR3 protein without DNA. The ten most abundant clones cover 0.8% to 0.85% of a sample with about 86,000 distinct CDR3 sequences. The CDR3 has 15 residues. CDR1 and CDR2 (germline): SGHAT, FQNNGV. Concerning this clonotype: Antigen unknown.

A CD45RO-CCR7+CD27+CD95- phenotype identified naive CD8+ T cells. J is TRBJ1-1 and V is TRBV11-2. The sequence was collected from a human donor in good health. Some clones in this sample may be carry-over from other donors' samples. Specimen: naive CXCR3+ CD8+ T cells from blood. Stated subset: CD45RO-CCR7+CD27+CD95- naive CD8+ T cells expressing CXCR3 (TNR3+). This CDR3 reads CASSSRLIQATEAFF.